These 11 T cell receptor beta chains came from one sample sequenced in a study of blood T cell repertoires in COVID-19. This table comes from immunoSEQ multiplex PCR, and its TCRdb copy is limited to in-frame clones, with some not included. The data contain 120,000 or so clones, about three quarters of them singletons. Material for sequencing was peripheral blood. These receptors all stem from an elderly woman with active or convalescent COVID-19.

Only one count was recorded for this clone. This rearrangement joins TRBV7-2 to TRBJ2-1; the match to TRBD1 covers 9 bases. The CDR3 is 14 residues long. Losses at the gene ends were 2 bases for V and 7 bases for J; bases not matched to a gene: 3. CDR1 and CDR2 (germline): SGHTA, FQGNSA. CDR3 in amino acids: CASSLYRGLNEQFF. The CDR3 DNA reads as TGTGCCAGCAGCTTATACAGGGGGCTTAATGAGCAGTTCTTC.

In this sample, this clone turned up once. This chain links TRBV12-3 or TRBV12-4 with TRBJ1-1, with D uncertain. Trimming removed 5 bases from V and 7 bases from J, with 14 bases in between. This CDR3 has 13 amino acids. The DNA for the CDR3 is TGTGCCAGCAGTGCACAAAGGGAGAGTGAAGCTTTCTTT. Translated: CASSAQRESEAFF.

The rearrangement links TRBV18 to TRBJ2-7, with D tentatively TRBD2 (6 bases). The CDR3 runs 14 residues. The germline CDR1 and CDR2 sequences are KGHSH and LQKENI. Deletions cut 4 bases from V and 3 bases from J, with 13 bases between. As DNA, the CDR3 is TGTGCCAGCTCACGGGCCGGGACTCTCTACGAGCAGTACTTC. Encoded protein: CASSRAGTLYEQYF.

This clone is a singleton in its sample. The J gene is TRBJ2-7, the V gene TRBV6-1; TRBD1 might be the D (5 bases). This CDR3 region has 14 residues. V lost 2 bases and J 0 bases, leaving 8 bases between the germline ends. Germline-derived CDR1 and CDR2 are MNHNS and SASEGT. The CDR3 region is CASSEQGPSYEQYF. The CDR3, as DNA: TGTGCCAGCAGTGAACAGGGCCCCTCCTACGAGCAGTACTTC.

This clone came up a few times. V and J are TRBV15 and TRBJ1-5; a possible D gene is TRBD1 (5 bases). Germline V gene lookup returns CDR1 LNHNV and CDR2 YYDKDF (reference sequence). The CDR3 is 9 residues long. CDR3 in amino acids: CGRGQPQHF. Here the CDR3 DNA reads TGTGGGCGGGGGCAGCCCCAGCATTTT.

V gene TRBV5-5 combines with J gene TRBJ1-2, with D maybe TRBD1 (5 bases). The CDR3 consists of 13 residues. The germline gives CDR1 SGHKS, CDR2 YYEKEE (reference sequence). Between the trimmed V and J ends, which lost 1 base and 8 bases, there was a span of 12 bases. In DNA, the CDR3 is TGTGCCAGCAGCTTGACGTGGGGCGAAGGCTACACCTTC. This codes for CASSLTWGEGYTF.

The chain carries TRBV9 and TRBJ2-3, with 10 bases that match TRBD2. The CDR3 is 16 residues long. Per germline, CDR1 SGDLS and CDR2 YYNGEE. Trimming at V came to 4 bases and at J to 2 bases, leaving 7 bases not matched to a gene. The chain's CDR3 is CASSYGTSEHTDTQYF. CDR3 in DNA: TGTGCCAGCAGCTACGGGACTAGCGAACACACAGATACGCAGTATTTT.

The CDR3 spells CASSRVGAGSTDTQYF. The CDR3 coding sequence is TGTGCCAGCAGTCGGGTCGGAGCGGGTAGCACAGATACGCAGTATTTT. The rearrangement uses TRBV27 and TRBJ2-3, with D maybe TRBD2 (6 bases). Germline V lookup: CDR1 MNHEY, CDR2 SMNVEV (reference sequence). V was clipped by 5 bases and J by 0 bases, with 15 bases between them. The CDR3 contains 16 residues.

This chain uses TRBV11-3 with TRBJ1-5; tentatively, D is TRBD1 (5 bases). This CDR3 is built from 15 residues. V was trimmed by 7 bases and J by 2 bases, leaving 15 bases between them. Germline V gene sequence: CDR1 SGHNT, CDR2 YENEEA. The CDR3 loop reads CASTPRGGRNQPQHF. The CDR3 coding sequence is TGTGCCAGCACCCCTCGGGGGGGTCGCAATCAGCCCCAGCATTTT.

The chain recombines TRBV3-1 (or the pseudogene TRBV3-2) with TRBJ2-5, with D maybe TRBD1 (6 bases). Germline values: CDR1 LGHDT, CDR2 YNNKEL (reference sequence). V was cut by 1 base and J by 5 bases, with 11 bases left in between. CDR3 length equals 14 residues. The CDR3 loop reads CASSQVPGEETQYF. DNA for the CDR3: TGTGCCAGCAGCCAAGTTCCAGGGGAGGAGACCCAGTACTTC.

This clone was recorded once. This chain uses TRBV18 with TRBJ1-3; D unresolved. V lost 2 bases, J lost 1 base, and 12 bases lay in between. Per germline, CDR1 KGHSH and CDR2 LQKENI. The CDR3 is 16 amino acids. The CDR3 loop reads CASSPVEGSSGNTIYF. Written as DNA, the CDR3 is TGTGCCAGCTCACCAGTGGAGGGTTCGTCTGGAAACACCATATATTTT.